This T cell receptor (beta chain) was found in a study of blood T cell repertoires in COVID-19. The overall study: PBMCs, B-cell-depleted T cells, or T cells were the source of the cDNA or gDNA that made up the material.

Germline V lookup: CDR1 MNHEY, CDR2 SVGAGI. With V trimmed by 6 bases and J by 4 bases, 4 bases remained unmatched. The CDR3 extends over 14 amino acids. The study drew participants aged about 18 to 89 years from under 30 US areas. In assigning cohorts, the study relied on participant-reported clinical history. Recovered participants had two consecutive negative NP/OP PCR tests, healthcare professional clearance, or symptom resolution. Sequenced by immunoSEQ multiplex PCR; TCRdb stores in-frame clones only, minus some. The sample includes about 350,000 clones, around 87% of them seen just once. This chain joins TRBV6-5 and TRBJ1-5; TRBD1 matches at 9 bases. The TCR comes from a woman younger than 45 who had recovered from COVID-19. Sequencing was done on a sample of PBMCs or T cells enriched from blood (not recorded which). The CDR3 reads CASSLTGGNQPQHF. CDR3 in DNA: TGTGCCAGCAGCCTGACAGGGGGGAATCAGCCCCAGCATTTT.